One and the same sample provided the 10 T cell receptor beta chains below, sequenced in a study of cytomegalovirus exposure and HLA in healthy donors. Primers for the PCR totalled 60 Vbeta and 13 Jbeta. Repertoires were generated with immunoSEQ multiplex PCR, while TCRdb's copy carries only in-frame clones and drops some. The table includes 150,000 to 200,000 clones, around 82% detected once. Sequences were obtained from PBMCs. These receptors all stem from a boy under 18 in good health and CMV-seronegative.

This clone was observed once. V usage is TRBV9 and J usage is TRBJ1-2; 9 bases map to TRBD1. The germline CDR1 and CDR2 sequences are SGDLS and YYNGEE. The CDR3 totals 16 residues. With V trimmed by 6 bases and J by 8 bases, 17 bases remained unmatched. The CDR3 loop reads CASTPVLDTGGWGYTF. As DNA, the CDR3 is TGTGCCAGCACCCCAGTCCTTGATACAGGGGGCTGGGGCTACACCTTC.

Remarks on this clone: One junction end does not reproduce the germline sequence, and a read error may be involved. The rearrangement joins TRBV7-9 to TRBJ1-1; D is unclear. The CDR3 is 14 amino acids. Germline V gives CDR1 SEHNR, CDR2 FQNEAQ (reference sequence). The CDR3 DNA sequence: TGTTCCAGCAGCTTAGTCGGAGGTGACACTGAAGCTTTCTTT. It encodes CSSSLVGGDTEAFF.

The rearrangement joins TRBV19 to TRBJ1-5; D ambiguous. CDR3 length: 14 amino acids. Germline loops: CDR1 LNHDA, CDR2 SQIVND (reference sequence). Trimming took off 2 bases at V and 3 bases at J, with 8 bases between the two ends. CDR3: CASSILTNNQPQHF. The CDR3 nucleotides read TGTGCCAGTAGTATACTCACAAACAATCAGCCCCAGCATTTT. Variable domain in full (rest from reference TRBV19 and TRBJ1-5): DGGITQSPKYLFRKEGQNVTLSCEQNLNHDAMYWYRQDPGQGLRLIYYSQIVNDFQKGDIAEGYSVSREKKESFPLTVTSAQKNPTAFYLCASSILTNNQPQHFGDGTRLSIL.

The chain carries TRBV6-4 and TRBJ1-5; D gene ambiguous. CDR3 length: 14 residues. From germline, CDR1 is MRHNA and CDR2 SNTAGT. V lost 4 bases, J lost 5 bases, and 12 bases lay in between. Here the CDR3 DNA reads TGTGCCAGCAGTGCTGGCAGTCTCTATCAGCCCCAGCATTTT. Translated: CASSAGSLYQPQHF.

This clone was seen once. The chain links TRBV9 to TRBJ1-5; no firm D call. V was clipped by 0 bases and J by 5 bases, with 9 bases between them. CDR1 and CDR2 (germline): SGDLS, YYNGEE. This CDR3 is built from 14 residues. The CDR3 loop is CASSVGGKDQPQHF. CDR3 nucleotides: TGTGCCAGCAGCGTAGGAGGGAAGGATCAGCCCCAGCATTTT.

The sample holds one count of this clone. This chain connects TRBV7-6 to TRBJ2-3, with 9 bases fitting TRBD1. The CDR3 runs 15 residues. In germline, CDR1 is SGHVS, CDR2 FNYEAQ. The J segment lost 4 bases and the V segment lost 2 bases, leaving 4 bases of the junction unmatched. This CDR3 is CASSLNRGRADTQYF. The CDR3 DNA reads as TGTGCCAGCAGCTTAAACAGGGGGCGCGCAGATACGCAGTATTTT.

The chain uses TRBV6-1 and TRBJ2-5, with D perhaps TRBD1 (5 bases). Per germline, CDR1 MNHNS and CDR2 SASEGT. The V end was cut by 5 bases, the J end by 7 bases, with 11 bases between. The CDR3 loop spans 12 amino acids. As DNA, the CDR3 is TGTGCCAGCAGTACAGGTACCGTGACCCAGTACTTC. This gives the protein CASSTGTVTQYF.

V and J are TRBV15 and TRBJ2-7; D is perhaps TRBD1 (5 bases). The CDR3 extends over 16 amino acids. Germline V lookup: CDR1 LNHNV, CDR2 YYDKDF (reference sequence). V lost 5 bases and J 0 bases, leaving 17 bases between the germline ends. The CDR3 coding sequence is TGTGCCACCAGCCCGTACCATGGGGCGAGCTCCTACGAGCAGTACTTC. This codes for CATSPYHGASSYEQYF.

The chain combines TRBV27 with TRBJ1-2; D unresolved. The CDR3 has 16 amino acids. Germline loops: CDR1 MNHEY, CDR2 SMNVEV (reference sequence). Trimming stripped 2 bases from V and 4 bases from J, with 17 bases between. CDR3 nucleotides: TGTGCCAGCAGTTTACTCTGCCCGCAAGCACCCTATGGCTACACCTTC. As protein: CASSLLCPQAPYGYTF.

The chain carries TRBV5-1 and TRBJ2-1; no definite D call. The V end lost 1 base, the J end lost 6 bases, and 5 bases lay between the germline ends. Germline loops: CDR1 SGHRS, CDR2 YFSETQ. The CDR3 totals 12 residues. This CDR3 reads CASSLRVNEQFF. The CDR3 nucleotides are TGCGCCAGCAGCTTGCGTGTCAATGAGCAGTTCTTC. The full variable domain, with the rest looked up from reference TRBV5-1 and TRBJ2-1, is KAGVTQTPRYLIKTRGQQVTLSCSPISGHRSVSWYQQTPGQGLQFLFEYFSETQRNKGNFPGRFSGRQFSNSRSEMNVSTLELGDSALYLCASSLRVNEQFFGPGTRLTVL.